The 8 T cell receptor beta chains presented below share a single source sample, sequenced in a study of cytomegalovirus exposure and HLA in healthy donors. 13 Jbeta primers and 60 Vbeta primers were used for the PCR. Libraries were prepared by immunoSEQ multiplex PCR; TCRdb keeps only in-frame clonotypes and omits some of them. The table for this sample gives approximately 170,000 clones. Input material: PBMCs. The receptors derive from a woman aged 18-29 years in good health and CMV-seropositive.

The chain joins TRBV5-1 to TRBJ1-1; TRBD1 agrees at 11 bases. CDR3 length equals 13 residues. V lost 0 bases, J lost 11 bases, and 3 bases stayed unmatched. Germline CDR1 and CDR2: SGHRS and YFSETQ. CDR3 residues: CASSLGTGGLAFF. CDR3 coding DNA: TGCGCCAGCAGCTTGGGGACAGGGGGCTTGGCTTTCTTT. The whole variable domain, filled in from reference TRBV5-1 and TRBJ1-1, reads KAGVTQTPRYLIKTRGQQVTLSCSPISGHRSVSWYQQTPGQGLQFLFEYFSETQRNKGNFPGRFSGRQFSNSRSEMNVSTLELGDSALYLCASSLGTGGLAFFGQGTRLTVV.

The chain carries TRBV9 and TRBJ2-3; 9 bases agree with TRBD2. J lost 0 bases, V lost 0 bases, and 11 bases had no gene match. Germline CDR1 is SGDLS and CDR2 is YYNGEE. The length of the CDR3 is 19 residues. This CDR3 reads CASSVAKAGGISSTDTQYF. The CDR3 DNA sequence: TGTGCCAGCAGCGTAGCTAAGGCGGGAGGGATTTCTAGCACAGATACGCAGTATTTT.

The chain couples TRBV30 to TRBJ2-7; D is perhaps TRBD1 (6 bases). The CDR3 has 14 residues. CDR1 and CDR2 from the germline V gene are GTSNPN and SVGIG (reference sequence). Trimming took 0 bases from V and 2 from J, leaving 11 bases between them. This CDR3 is CAWSVWDTAYEQYF. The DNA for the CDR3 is TGTGCCTGGAGTGTTTGGGACACCGCCTACGAGCAGTACTTC.

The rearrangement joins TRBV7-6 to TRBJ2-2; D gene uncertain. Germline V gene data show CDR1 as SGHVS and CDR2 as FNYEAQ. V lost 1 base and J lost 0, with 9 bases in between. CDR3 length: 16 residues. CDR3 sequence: CASSLDQMTNTGELFF. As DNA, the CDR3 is TGTGCCAGCAGCTTAGACCAGATGACGAACACCGGGGAGCTGTTTTTT.

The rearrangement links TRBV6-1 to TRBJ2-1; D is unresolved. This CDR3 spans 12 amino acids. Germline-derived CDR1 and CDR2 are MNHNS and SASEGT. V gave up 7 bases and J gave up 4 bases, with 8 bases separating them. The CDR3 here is CASISVYNEQFF. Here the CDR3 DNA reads TGTGCCAGCATATCTGTGTACAATGAGCAGTTCTTC.

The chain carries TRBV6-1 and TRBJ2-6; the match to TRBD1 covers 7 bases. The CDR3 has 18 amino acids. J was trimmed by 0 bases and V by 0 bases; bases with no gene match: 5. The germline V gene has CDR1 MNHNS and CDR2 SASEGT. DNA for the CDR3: TGTGCCAGCAGTGAAGCTGAAACAGGGGTCTCTGGGGCCAACGTCCTGACTTTC. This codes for CASSEAETGVSGANVLTF.

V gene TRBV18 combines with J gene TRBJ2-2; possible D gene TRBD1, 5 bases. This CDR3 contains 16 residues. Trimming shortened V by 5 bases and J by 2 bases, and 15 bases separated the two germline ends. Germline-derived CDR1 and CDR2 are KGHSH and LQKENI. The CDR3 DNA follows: TGTGCCAGCTCAATAAGTGGGCAGGGCAACACCGGGGAGCTGTTTTTT. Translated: CASSISGQGNTGELFF. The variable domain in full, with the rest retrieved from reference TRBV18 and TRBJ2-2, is NAGVMQNPRHLVRRRGQEARLRCSPMKGHSHVYWYRQLPEEGLKFMVYLQKENIIDESGMPKERFSAEFPKEGPSILRIQQVVRGDSAAYFCASSISGQGNTGELFFGEGSRLTVL.

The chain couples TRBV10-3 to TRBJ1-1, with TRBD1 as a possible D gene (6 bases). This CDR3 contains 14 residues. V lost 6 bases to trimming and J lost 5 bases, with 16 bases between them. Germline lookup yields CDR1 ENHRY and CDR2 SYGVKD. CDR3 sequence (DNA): TGTGCCATCAGGTTGGACAGCCCCACGACTGAAGCTTTCTTT. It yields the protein CAIRLDSPTTEAFF.